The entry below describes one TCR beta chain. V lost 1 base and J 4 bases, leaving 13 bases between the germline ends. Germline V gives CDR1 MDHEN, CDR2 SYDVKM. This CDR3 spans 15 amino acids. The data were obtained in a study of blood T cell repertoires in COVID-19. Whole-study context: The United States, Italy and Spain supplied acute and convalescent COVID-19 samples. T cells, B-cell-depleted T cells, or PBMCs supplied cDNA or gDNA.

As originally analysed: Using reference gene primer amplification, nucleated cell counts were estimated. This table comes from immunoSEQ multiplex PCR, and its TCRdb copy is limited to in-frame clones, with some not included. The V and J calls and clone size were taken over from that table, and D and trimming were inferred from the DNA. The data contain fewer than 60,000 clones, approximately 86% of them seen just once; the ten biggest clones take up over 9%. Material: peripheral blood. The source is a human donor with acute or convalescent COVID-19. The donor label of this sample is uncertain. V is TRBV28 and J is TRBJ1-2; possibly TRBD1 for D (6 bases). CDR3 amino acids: CASSLFATGSYGYTF. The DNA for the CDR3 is TGTGCCAGCAGTTTATTCGCAACAGGGTCCTATGGCTACACCTTC.